This passage covers 32 T cell receptor beta chains from one sample sequenced in a study of blood T cell repertoires in COVID-19. Method: immunoSEQ multiplex PCR; TCRdb's copy keeps in-frame clones and lacks some. The sample contains about 180,000 clones, 80% to 85% of which appear only once. Sequenced material: peripheral blood. These TCRs come from a woman between 40 and 55 years old with COVID-19, enrolled during active disease.

This clone was seen only once. V and J are TRBV5-1 and TRBJ2-2; 8 bases fit TRBD2. Germline CDR1 reads SGHRS; CDR2 reads YFSETQ. V shed 1 base, J shed 7 bases, and the junction held 6 bases outside the gene matches. The CDR3 sequence is 15 residues long. CDR3 DNA sequence: TGCGCCAGCAGCTTGCAGCGGGAGATCGGCGGGGAGCTGTTTTTT. Translation: CASSLQREIGGELFF.

The V and J genes are TRBV7-6 and TRBJ2-7, with 8 bases lining up with TRBD1. V shed 3 bases and J 0 bases; nucleotides not matched to a gene: 7. This CDR3 has 16 amino acids. Germline V CDR1 and CDR2: SGHVS, FNYEAQ. This CDR3 is CASSFGQGIISYEQYF. In DNA form, the CDR3 reads TGTGCCAGCAGCTTCGGACAGGGTATAATCTCCTACGAGCAGTACTTC.

The chain carries TRBV28 and TRBJ2-7; perhaps TRBD2 as D (5 bases). Germline CDR1 MDHEN, CDR2 SYDVKM. This CDR3 contains 13 residues. The ends were cut back, 3 bases at V and 2 bases at J, with 8 bases in the middle. Here the CDR3 DNA reads TGTGCCAGCAGTTTGGCGGGCCCCTACGAGCAGTACTTC. This codes for CASSLAGPYEQYF.

The chain carries TRBV24-1 and TRBJ2-5, with D possibly TRBD1 on 5 matching bases. The germline V and J ends were trimmed by 1 base and 1 base, with 9 bases remaining between them. The germline CDR1 and CDR2 sequences are KGHDR and SFDVKD. CDR3 length: 15 amino acids. CDR3 region: CATSDLEGVQETQYF. The CDR3 coding sequence is TGTGCCACCAGTGATTTAGAAGGGGTCCAAGAGACCCAGTACTTC.

The chain has TRBV12-1 and TRBJ2-5; the table gives TRBD2 as D, unverified against the DNA. TRBV12-1 constitutes a pseudogene. The CDR3 spans 15 residues. This CDR3 is CASARLAGAQETQYF. In DNA form, the CDR3 reads TGTGCCAGCGCGCGACTAGCGGGGGCCCAAGAGACCCAGTACTTC.

This clone occurred a few times. V is TRBV10-2 and J is TRBJ1-3; no clear D gene. Trimming took 7 bases from V and 0 from J, leaving 13 bases between them. Germline CDR1 reads WSHSY; CDR2 reads SAAADI. The CDR3 is made up of 15 amino acids. In DNA form, the CDR3 reads TGCGCCAGCACCCCGGACGGGAGCTCTGGAAACACCATATATTTT. Amino acids: CASTPDGSSGNTIYF.

As for this clone: One end of the junction fails to match germline, which may point to a read error. V is TRBV9 and J is TRBJ2-3; 8 nucleotides line up with TRBD2. There are 15 residues in the CDR3. From germline, CDR1 is SGDLS and CDR2 YYNGEE. In DNA form, the CDR3 reads TGTGCCAGCAGCTTACGGGAGGGCCGCACGGATACGCAGTATTTT. Its translation: CASSLREGRTDTQYF. Looking up the rest from reference TRBV9 and TRBJ2-3 gives the full variable domain: DSGVTQTPKHLITATGQRVTLRCSPRSGDLSVYWYQQSLDQGLQFLIQYYNGEERAKGNILERFSAQQFPDLHSELNLSSLELGDSALYFCASSLREGRTDTQYFGPGTRLTVL.

The rearrangement uses TRBV2 and TRBJ1-2; D unresolved. V gave up 10 bases and J gave up 2 bases, with 14 bases separating them. CDR3 length: 13 amino acids. Germline values: CDR1 SNHLY, CDR2 FYNNEI. The CDR3 nucleotides read TGTGCCAACTCCCCCCAAGCGAACTATGGCTACACCTTC. The encoded protein is CANSPQANYGYTF.

The chain employs TRBV20-1 and TRBJ2-7; 10 bases align to TRBD2. The CDR3 runs to 14 residues. V dropped 3 bases and J dropped 3; count of bases not matched to a gene: 5. Germline CDR1 and CDR2: DFQATT and SNEGSKA (reference sequence). CDR3 amino acids: CSASNLAGDYEQYF. The CDR3 nucleotides are TGCAGTGCTAGTAATCTAGCGGGAGACTACGAGCAGTACTTC.

This clone showed up just once. The chain uses TRBV14 and TRBJ2-7, with D unclear. This CDR3 contains 13 residues. The germline gives CDR1 SGHDN, CDR2 FVKESK. V dropped 0 bases and J dropped 5 bases, with 8 bases sitting between them. In DNA, the CDR3 is TGTGCCAGCAGCCAAGACGCGCTGCACGAGCAGTACTTC. Its translation: CASSQDALHEQYF. The full variable domain, with the rest looked up from reference TRBV14 and TRBJ2-7, is EAGVTQFPSHSVIEKGQTVTLRCDPISGHDNLYWYRRVMGKEIKFLLHFVKESKQDESGMPNNRFLAERTGGTYSTLKVQPAELEDSGVYFCASSQDALHEQYFGPGTRLTVT.

The CDR3 sequence: CASSPDRGHIDSPLHF. CDR3 DNA: TGTGCCAGCAGCCCCGACAGGGGGCACATTGATTCACCCCTCCACTTT. The chain employs TRBV14 and TRBJ1-6; 10 bases are shared with TRBD1. The CDR3 runs 16 residues. The V gene's germline CDR1 is SGHDN and CDR2 FVKESK. V trimming: 4 bases; J trimming: 8 bases; junction bases outside the gene matches: 8.

A note on this clone: One junction end disagrees with the germline gene, perhaps due to a read error. The V and J genes are TRBV29-1 and TRBJ1-1; the match to TRBD1 covers 9 bases. CDR1 and CDR2 from the germline V gene are SQVTM and ANQGSEA. CDR3 size: 15 residues. This CDR3 is CSVEDGDRAVTEAFF. As DNA, the CDR3 is TGCAGCGTTGAAGATGGGGACAGGGCGGTTACTGAAGCTTTTTTT. The full variable domain, rest sourced from reference TRBV29-1 and TRBJ1-1, is SAVISQKPSRDICQRGTSLTIQCQVDSQVTMMFWYRQQPGQSLTLIATANQGSEATYESGFVIDKFPISRPNLTFSTLTVSNMSPEDSSIYLCSVEDGDRAVTEAFFGQGTRLTVV.

The rearrangement links TRBV6-5 to TRBJ2-3; maybe TRBD2 (6 bases). V lost 11 bases to trimming and J lost 3 bases, with 12 bases between them. This CDR3 has 12 amino acids. Germline CDR1 is MNHEY and CDR2 is SVGAGI. The DNA of the CDR3 is TGTGCCGTCCGGGGGATAACAGATACGCAGTATTTT. The encoded protein is CAVRGITDTQYF.

V gene TRBV9 combines with J gene TRBJ2-2, with a tentative D call TRBD1 (5 bases). Germline CDR1 and CDR2: SGDLS and YYNGEE. This CDR3 is built from 16 residues. Trimming left V 0 bases short and J 0 bases short, with 9 bases between. CDR3 region: CASSVEDRTNTGELFF. CDR3 nucleotides: TGTGCCAGCAGCGTAGAAGACAGAACGAACACCGGGGAGCTGTTTTTT.

In this sample, this clone turned up a few times. The V gene is TRBV7-8, the J gene TRBJ1-3; D might be TRBD1 (5 bases). Trimming pared 6 bases from V and 4 bases from J, leaving 16 bases between. The germline gives CDR1 SGHVS, CDR2 FQNEAQ. The CDR3 is made up of 15 amino acids. The CDR3 coding sequence is TGTGCCAGCAGGCCCCCCAGGGTGGCGGGAAACACCATATATTTT. Its protein product is CASRPPRVAGNTIYF.

The rearrangement joins TRBV5-1 to TRBJ2-5, with D possibly TRBD2 on 6 matching bases. The germline gives CDR1 SGHRS, CDR2 YFSETQ. The V end lost 4 bases, the J end lost 1 base, and 11 bases lay between the germline ends. The CDR3 runs 14 residues. This CDR3 reads CASSGGTIQETQYF. DNA for the CDR3: TGCGCCAGCAGCGGGGGGACGATCCAAGAGACCCAGTACTTC.

The chain couples TRBV5-4 to TRBJ1-1; TRBD1 matches at 9 bases. V lost 1 base to trimming and J lost 4 bases; unmatched junction nucleotides: 2. There are 14 residues in the CDR3. Germline lookup yields CDR1 SGHNT and CDR2 YYREEE (reference sequence). The CDR3 DNA reads TGTGCCAGCAGCTTGAGGACAGGGGTCACTGAAGCTTTCTTT. This encodes CASSLRTGVTEAFF. Drawing the rest from reference TRBV5-4 and TRBJ1-1, the complete variable domain is ETGVTQSPTHLIKTRGQQVTLRCSSQSGHNTVSWYQQALGQGPQFIFQYYREEENGRGNFPPRFSGLQFPNYSSELNVNALELDDSALYLCASSLRTGVTEAFFGQGTRLTVV.

This chain uses TRBV9 with TRBJ2-7; 14 nucleotides line up with TRBD2. The V gene end was trimmed by 4 bases and the J gene end by 7 bases; junction bases not matched to a gene: 7. The germline gives CDR1 SGDLS, CDR2 YYNGEE. The CDR3 runs 15 residues. Written as DNA, the CDR3 is TGTGCCAGCAGCTCAGGGACTAGCGGGAGTAAGGAGCAGTACTTC. It yields the protein CASSSGTSGSKEQYF.

This chain joins TRBV2 and TRBJ1-2; D uncertain. Germline CDR1 and CDR2: SNHLY and FYNNEI. The V and J ends lost 5 bases and 2 bases respectively, with 9 bases between them. The CDR3 covers 13 residues. The CDR3 sequence is CASSWSKNYGYTF. The DNA for the CDR3 is TGTGCCAGCAGTTGGAGCAAAAACTATGGCTACACCTTC.

The J gene is TRBJ2-1, the V gene TRBV19; the match to TRBD2 covers 10 bases. Unmatched junction bases numbered 3, after V lost 7 bases and J lost 0 bases. The CDR3 length is 15 residues. Germline V lookup: CDR1 LNHDA, CDR2 SQIVND (reference sequence). This chain's CDR3 is CASNPSGSSYNEQFF. CDR3 nucleotide sequence: TGTGCCAGTAATCCTAGCGGGAGCTCCTACAATGAGCAGTTCTTC.

The chain uses TRBV10-1 and TRBJ2-7, with D unclear. The V and J ends lost 4 bases and 0 bases respectively, with 10 bases between them. The CDR3 contains 14 residues. Germline CDR1 and CDR2: WNHNN and SYGVQD (reference sequence). The CDR3 region is CASSGGRSSYEQYF. CDR3 DNA sequence: TGCGCCAGCAGTGGAGGTCGGAGCTCCTACGAGCAGTACTTC.

With regard to this clone: One end of the junction varies from germline; a read error may be responsible. DNA of the CDR3: TGTGCTAGCAGCCCGAACGGGAACACTGAAGCTTTCTTT. Its protein is CASSPNGNTEAFF. The chain combines TRBV7-7 with TRBJ1-1; no reliable D call. CDR1 SSHAT and CDR2 FNYEAQ come from the germline V gene (reference sequence). This CDR3 is 13 amino acids long.

This chain links TRBV6-2 or TRBV6-3 with TRBJ2-3, with 7 bases that match TRBD2. Germline values: CDR1 MNHEY, CDR2 SVGEGT. CDR3 length equals 18 residues. J lost 2 bases, V lost 2 bases, and 13 bases had no gene match. The CDR3 spells CASSYDPGGLDVTDTQYF. CDR3 DNA: TGTGCCAGCAGTTACGACCCGGGAGGTTTGGACGTCACAGATACGCAGTATTTT.

The chain has TRBV19 and TRBJ2-7, with 7 bases fitting TRBD1. CDR1 is LNHDA and CDR2 is SQIVND in the germline V gene (reference sequence). The junction had 6 bases not matched to a gene; V was cut back by 6 bases and J by 4 bases. CDR3 size: 13 residues. This CDR3 is CASSPTGIYEQYF. The CDR3, as DNA: TGTGCCAGTAGCCCGACAGGGATTTACGAGCAGTACTTC.

This chain joins TRBV9 and TRBJ2-2; D is undetermined. CDR1 SGDLS and CDR2 YYNGEE come from the germline V gene. V was clipped by 0 bases and J by 3 bases, with 12 bases between them. This CDR3 spans 16 amino acids. The CDR3 sequence: CASSVATIVDTGELFF. CDR3 bases: TGTGCCAGCAGCGTAGCTACCATTGTCGACACCGGGGAGCTGTTTTTT.

The V call is TRBV15, the J call TRBJ2-2; 7 nucleotides align to TRBD2. Per germline, CDR1 LNHNV and CDR2 YYDKDF (reference sequence). The CDR3 runs to 15 residues. Unmatched junction bases numbered 4, after V lost 3 bases and J lost 3 bases. The CDR3 loop is CATSSAGVDTGELFF. The CDR3 DNA is TGTGCCACCAGCAGCGCGGGGGTAGACACCGGGGAGCTGTTTTTT.

The V gene is TRBV7-9, the J gene TRBJ2-1; 12 positions match TRBD2. The CDR3 is made up of 17 amino acids. J was trimmed by 9 bases and V by 4 bases; bases with no gene match: 13. The germline gives CDR1 SEHNR, CDR2 FQNEAQ (reference sequence). The CDR3 DNA reads TGTGCCAGCAGCTCTGGACTAGCGGGATTATTGGAGAGTGAGCAGTTCTTC. This sequence encodes CASSSGLAGLLESEQFF.

The chain has TRBV10-1 and TRBJ2-7, with TRBD1 matching 8 bases. The length of the CDR3 is 12 residues. Losses at the gene ends were 8 bases for V and 2 bases for J; bases not matched to a gene: 2. Germline-derived CDR1 and CDR2 are WNHNN and SYGVQD (reference sequence). The CDR3 protein is CASGQGPYEQYF. The CDR3 nucleotides read TGCGCCAGCGGACAGGGACCCTACGAGCAGTACTTC.

This clone came up once. The rearrangement uses TRBV2 and TRBJ1-3; no clear D gene. V was cut by 6 bases and J by 0 bases, with 12 bases left in between. The CDR3 loop spans 15 amino acids. The germline V gene has CDR1 SNHLY and CDR2 FYNNEI. The CDR3 region is CASRGDFRSGNTIYF. The CDR3 DNA reads TGTGCCAGCAGGGGAGACTTTCGCTCTGGAAACACCATATATTTT. Together with reference TRBV2 and TRBJ1-3, the CDR3 gives the full variable domain: EPEVTQTPSHQVTQMGQEVILRCVPISNHLYFYWYRQILGQKVEFLVSFYNNEISEKSEIFDDQFSVERPDGSNFTLKIRSTKLEDSAMYFCASRGDFRSGNTIYFGEGSWLTVV.

This clone came up a few times. The genes are TRBV6-5 and TRBJ1-4; D call uncertain. The CDR3 has 14 amino acids. The germline CDR1 and CDR2 sequences are MNHEY and SVGAGI. V lost 0 bases to trimming and J lost 6 bases, with 8 bases between them. The CDR3 bases are TGTGCCAGCAGTTACTCATTGGCGGATGAAAAACTGTTTTTT. Translated: CASSYSLADEKLFF.

The rearrangement links TRBV9 to TRBJ2-7; tentatively, D is TRBD1 (5 bases). Trimming shortened V by 0 bases and J by 2 bases, and 9 bases separated the two germline ends. This CDR3 region has 14 residues. CDR1 is SGDLS and CDR2 is YYNGEE in the germline V gene. The CDR3 reads CASSVEGRAYEQYF. In DNA form, the CDR3 reads TGTGCCAGCAGCGTAGAGGGCAGGGCCTACGAGCAGTACTTC.

This chain links TRBV12-5 with TRBJ2-1, with TRBD2 matching over 8 bases. Germline CDR1 is LGHNT and CDR2 is FRNRAP. V shed 1 base and J 0 bases; nucleotides not matched to a gene: 5. This CDR3 contains 17 residues. The CDR3, as DNA: TGTGCTAGTGGTTTGGGACCGGGACTAGGCTCCTACAATGAGCAGTTCTTC. As protein: CASGLGPGLGSYNEQFF.